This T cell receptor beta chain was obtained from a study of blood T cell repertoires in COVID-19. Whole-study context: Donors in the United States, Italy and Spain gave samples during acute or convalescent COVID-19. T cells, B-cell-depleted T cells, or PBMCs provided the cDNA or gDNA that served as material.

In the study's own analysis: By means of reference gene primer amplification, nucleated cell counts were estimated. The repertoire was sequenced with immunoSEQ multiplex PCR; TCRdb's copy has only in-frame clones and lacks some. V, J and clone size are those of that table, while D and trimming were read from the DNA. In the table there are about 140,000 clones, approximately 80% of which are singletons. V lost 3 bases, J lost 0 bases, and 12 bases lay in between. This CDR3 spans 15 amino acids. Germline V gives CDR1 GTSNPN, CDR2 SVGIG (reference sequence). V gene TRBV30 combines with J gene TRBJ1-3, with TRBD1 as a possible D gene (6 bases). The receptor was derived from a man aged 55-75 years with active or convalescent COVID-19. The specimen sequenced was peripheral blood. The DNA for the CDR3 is TGTGCCTGGAGGAAAGACAGGCGCTCTGGAAACACCATATATTTT. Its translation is CAWRKDRRSGNTIYF.